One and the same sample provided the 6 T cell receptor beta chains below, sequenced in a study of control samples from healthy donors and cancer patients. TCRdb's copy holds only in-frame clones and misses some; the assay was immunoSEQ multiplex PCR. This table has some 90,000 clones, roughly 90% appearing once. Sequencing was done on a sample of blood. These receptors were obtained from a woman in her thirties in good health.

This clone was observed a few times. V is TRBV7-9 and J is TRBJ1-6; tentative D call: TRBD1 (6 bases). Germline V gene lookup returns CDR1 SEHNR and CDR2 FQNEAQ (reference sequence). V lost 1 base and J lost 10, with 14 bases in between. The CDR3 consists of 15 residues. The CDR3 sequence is CASSLVGQGWSPLHF. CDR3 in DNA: TGTGCCAGCAGCTTAGTCGGGCAGGGGTGGTCACCCCTCCACTTT.

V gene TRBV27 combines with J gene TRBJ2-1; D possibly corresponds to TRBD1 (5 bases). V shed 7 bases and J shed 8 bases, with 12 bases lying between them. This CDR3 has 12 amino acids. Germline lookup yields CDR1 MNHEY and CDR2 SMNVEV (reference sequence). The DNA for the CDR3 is TGTGCCAGCATGGGGCAGGGCCATGAGCAGTTCTTC. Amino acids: CASMGQGHEQFF.

In DNA, the CDR3 is TGTGCCAGCAGCCAAGGGACCCCCACCACCGGGGAGCTGTTTTTT. The encoded protein is CASSQGTPTTGELFF. The rearrangement joins TRBV3-1 (or the pseudogene TRBV3-2) to TRBJ2-2; D unresolved. The CDR3 consists of 15 residues. V lost 1 base and J lost 4, with 10 bases in between. CDR1 LGHDT and CDR2 YNNKEL come from the germline V gene (reference sequence).

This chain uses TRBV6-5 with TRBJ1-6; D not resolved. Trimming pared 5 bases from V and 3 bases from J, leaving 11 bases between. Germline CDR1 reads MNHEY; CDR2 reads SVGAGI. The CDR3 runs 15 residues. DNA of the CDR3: TGTGCCAGCAGTACCCCCGGGATCTATAATTCACCCCTCCACTTT. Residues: CASSTPGIYNSPLHF.

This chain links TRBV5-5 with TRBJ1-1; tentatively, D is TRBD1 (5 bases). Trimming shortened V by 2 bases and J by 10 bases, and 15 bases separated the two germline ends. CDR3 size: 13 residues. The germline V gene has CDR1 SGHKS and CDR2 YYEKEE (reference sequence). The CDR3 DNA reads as TGTGCCAGCAGCTTCCCCGGGGCCCCCTTAGCTTTCTTT. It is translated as CASSFPGAPLAFF.

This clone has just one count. Written as DNA, the CDR3 is TGTGCCAGTAGTATTAGAGGGCGGTATGGCTACACCTTC. Its translation is CASSIRGRYGYTF. This chain joins TRBV19 and TRBJ1-2; D gene ambiguous. Per the germline V gene, CDR1 is LNHDA and CDR2 is SQIVND (reference sequence). V dropped 3 bases and J dropped 5 bases, with 10 bases sitting between them. The CDR3 covers 13 residues.